This T cell receptor beta chain was found in a study of blood T cell repertoires in COVID-19. Participant age was about 18 to 89 years, and participants resided in fewer than 25 US areas. Membership in each cohort depended on participant-reported clinical history. This clone came up a few times. This CDR3 region has 16 residues. With V trimmed by 2 bases and J by 5 bases, 5 bases remained unmatched. Germline-derived CDR1 and CDR2 are SGHRS and YFSETQ. Original methodology: Quantification of nucleated cells was approximated via reference gene primer amplification. The assay was immunoSEQ multiplex PCR, and TCRdb's table has in-frame clones only and misses some. For V, J and clone size, that table is used; D and trimming come from the DNA. The sample lists fewer than 150,000 clones, less than 85% seen once, with approximately 1.6% in the top ten.

The sequencing sample was made of PBMCs or T cells enriched from blood (not recorded which). The origin of this receptor is a woman under 30 who had been exposed to COVID-19. The chain has TRBV5-1 and TRBJ2-2; 11 bases match TRBD2. The CDR3 DNA reads as TGCGCCAGCAGCTTCCTAGCGGGAGGTTATACCGGGGAGCTGTTTTTT. Translating it yields CASSFLAGGYTGELFF.